Listed here is a single TCR beta chain. This clone showed up just a few times. It has no known antigen specificity. The input lacks base qualities; no much larger clone sits a single base away. The trial excluded patients who had a history of autoimmune disease or were on systemic immunosuppression. Peripheral blood for TCR sequencing was collected from all dose cohorts at baseline, on cycle 4 day 1, and on cycle 7 day 1. Samples came from an open-label, multicenter, first-in-human phase I dose-escalation trial of ivuxolimab. Adults with locally advanced or metastatic head and neck squamous cell, hepatocellular, melanoma or renal cell carcinoma were enrolled in the trial. Before TCR sequencing, CD4+ T cells and CD8+ T cells from peripheral blood were sorted into separate populations. Including the terminal cysteine and phenylalanine, the CDR3 comprises 15 residues. Only the CDR3 DNA is retained, 45 bases long and in frame from the first base. Trimming costs V 0 bases and J 1 base, and their ends lie 9 bases apart. CDR1 and CDR2 were assigned from the germline V gene as LGHNA and YNFKEQ.

These data come from a study of OX40 agonist ivuxolimab in advanced cancers. Concerning the study at large: Ivuxolimab, which targeted the costimulatory receptor OX40 (CD134), was an agonistic, fully human IgG2 monoclonal antibody. A male proportion of roughly 85% and a mean age of approximately 62 years, ranging from about 23 to 79, were recorded for the dose-escalation cohort. Of the 52 patients in dose escalation, about 20 had hepatocellular carcinoma, about 15 had melanoma, 9 had renal cell carcinoma and 9 had head and neck cancer. Peripheral TCRbeta sequencing was intended to test whether TCR sequence diversity was altered and clonal T-cell expansion was caused by ivuxolimab. The monotherapy dose-escalation portion (N ≈ 52 patients) of the phase I ivuxolimab trial is reported in the paper. Prior anti-PD-1, anti-PD-L1 or anti-CTLA-4 therapy was permitted, and approximately 40% of dose-escalation patients had received checkpoint inhibitors. Intravenous ivuxolimab was administered to patients every 2 weeks at six dose levels: 0.01, 0.1, 0.3, 1.5, 3 and 10 mg/kg. Partial responses were achieved by three dose-escalation patients, of whom one had hepatocellular carcinoma and two had cutaneous melanoma.

What the research found in general, with its limitations: Which antigens the clonally expanded peripheral T cells were specific for was not determined. Low levels of normalized T-cell clonal expansion were also seen in some patients who did not respond. After ivuxolimab, expanded clones were on average more numerous among CD8+ T cells than among CD4+ T cells. At doses of 0.1 to 3.0 mg/kg, clonal expansion of both CD4+ and CD8+ T cells in blood was seen between baseline and week 6. In the 0.1-3.0 mg/kg groups, partial responders were among the patients with the lowest normalized peripheral clonal expansion, particularly in CD8+ T cells.

Genomic DNA was extracted from sorted cells for sequencing of the TCRbeta CDR3 region. The immunoSEQ Assay was used to sequence the TCRbeta CDR3 regions. TCRdb holds this immuneACCESS table with in-frame rearrangements only. Some clones are missing; in checked studies, unresolved V genes explain under half, and the rest has no known cause. The sample yields more than 65,000 clones; about nine tenths were counted once. About 0.3% of the sample rests with the top ten. The rearrangement combines TRBV4-2 with TRBJ1-1; the D segment cannot be called with confidence. This clonotype was obtained from an adult with an advanced solid tumor such as melanoma, head and neck, liver or kidney cancer. Sequencing used CD4+ or CD8+ T cells sorted from blood, obtained in a trial of the OX40 agonist ivuxolimab. The CDR3 in this case is CASSQELGQNTEAFF. The DNA sequence is TGTGCCAGCAGCCAAGAGTTGGGCCAGAACACTGAAGCTTTCTTT.